This T cell receptor (beta chain) appears in the sequencing data of a study of blood T cells in healthy people across ages. Whole-study findings and limits: PBMCs that were unsorted prevented a conclusive naive versus antigen-experienced comparison.

A second roughly 6 to 11 cycle PCR used barcoded and J-beta primers. TCRdb re-analysed the 5' RACE reads in MiXCR, keeping a single row per CDR3 protein. Of over 700,000 distinct CDR3 sequences in the sample, more than 20% were seen once. Total RNA, at least 5.5 micrograms per sample, came from PBMCs. V shed 5 bases, J shed 1 base, and the junction held 5 bases outside the gene matches. The germline gives CDR1 SGHNT, CDR2 YENEEA. CDR3 length: 16 amino acids. On this clonotype itself: The target antigen is unknown.

In addition, the sample was reused for a study of T cells of mothers and their children. That paper adds: The study sampled three healthy Caucasian mothers and their six children.

Sample: blood. The chain combines TRBV11-3 with TRBJ2-4, with 10 bases that match TRBD2. This TCR was recovered from a boy younger than 18 in good health. The CDR3 is CASSPRTSGAKNIQYF. CDR3 nucleotides: TGTGCCAGCAGCCCGCGGACTAGCGGCGCCAAAAACATTCAGTACTTC.